This TCR beta chain was sequenced in a study of cytotoxic CD8 clonotypes in ibrutinib-treated CLL. Generated by immunoSEQ multiplex PCR, the TCRdb table keeps only in-frame clones and is missing some. The sample holds about 140,000 clones, roughly 80% seen once. The material was PBMCs, obtained after 12 months of ibrutinib treatment. This receptor was identified in a human donor with chronic lymphocytic leukemia.

CDR3 coding DNA: TGTGCCAGCAGCGTAGCCGGGACTAGCGGATACAATGAGCAGTTCTTC. Its protein product is CASSVAGTSGYNEQFF. This sequence joins TRBV9 and TRBJ2-1, with 11 bases fitting TRBD2. The CDR3 length is 16 residues. V lost 0 bases, J lost 4 bases, and 3 bases stayed unmatched. CDR1 SGDLS and CDR2 YYNGEE come from the germline V gene.